This is a list of T cell receptor beta chains from one sample in a study of beta chain features in type 1 diabetes. The table came from immunoSEQ multiplex PCR; TCRdb's copy has only in-frame clones and leaves some out. Counted here are some 180,000 clones, approximately 13% occurring once; the ten biggest clones make up 0.6% to 0.8%. The sample consisted of central memory CD4+ T cells from blood. The receptors shown here come from a woman under 30 in good health. CDR3s include the opening cysteine and the closing phenylalanine or tryptophan. Each record gives: D gene, V gene, J gene, clone size, CDR3 protein, CDR3 DNA. The D gene is left open where the match is weak. Clone size, where shown, is once, few, many, or a class for clones that have expanded.

d_call: NA
v_call: TRBV30
j_call: TRBJ1-5
clone_size: NA
cdr3_aa: CAWSPGGGNQPQHF
cdr3_nt: TGTGCCTGGAGCCCTGGGGGCGGCAATCAGCCCCAGCATTTT

d_call: NA
v_call: TRBV19
j_call: TRBJ1-5
clone_size: many
cdr3_aa: CASSITQGQPQHF
cdr3_nt: TGTGCCAGTAGTATAACACAGGGCCAGCCCCAGCATTTT

d_call: NA
v_call: TRBV9
j_call: TRBJ2-1
clone_size: few
cdr3_aa: CASSVGTVAYNEQFF
cdr3_nt: TGTGCCAGCAGCGTAGGCACGGTCGCCTACAATGAGCAGTTCTTC

d_call: NA
v_call: TRBV7-9
j_call: TRBJ2-6
clone_size: NA
cdr3_aa: CASSLGGHLGANVLTF
cdr3_nt: TGTGCCAGCAGCTTAGGGGGGCATCTTGGGGCCAACGTCCTGACTTTC

d_call: NA
v_call: TRBV27
j_call: TRBJ2-1
clone_size: NA
cdr3_aa: CASSTGTLVHEQFF
cdr3_nt: TGTGCCAGCAGTACCGGGACATTAGTCCATGAGCAGTTCTTC

d_call: NA
v_call: TRBV5-6
j_call: TRBJ1-2
clone_size: NA
cdr3_aa: CASSLHRARYGYTF
cdr3_nt: TGTGCCAGCAGCTTGCACAGGGCGCGCTATGGCTACACCTTC

d_call: TRBD2
v_call: TRBV11-3
j_call: TRBJ2-1
clone_size: NA
cdr3_aa: CASSSTSHNEQFF
cdr3_nt: TGTGCCAGCAGTTCGACTAGCCACAATGAGCAGTTCTTC

d_call: TRBD1
v_call: TRBV19
j_call: TRBJ2-7
clone_size: few
cdr3_aa: CASRTGQSYEQYF
cdr3_nt: TGTGCCAGTAGAACGGGACAGTCCTACGAGCAGTACTTC

d_call: TRBD1
v_call: TRBV28
j_call: TRBJ1-2
clone_size: few
cdr3_aa: CAGGTAFYGYTF
cdr3_nt: TGTGCCGGTGGGACAGCCTTCTATGGCTACACCTTC

d_call: NA
v_call: TRBV29-1
j_call: TRBJ2-5
clone_size: NA
cdr3_aa: CSSGYQETQYF
cdr3_nt: TGCAGTTCGGGGTACCAAGAGACCCAGTACTTC

d_call: NA
v_call: TRBV28
j_call: TRBJ2-5
clone_size: NA
cdr3_aa: CASSMTGGETQYF
cdr3_nt: TGTGCCAGCAGTATGACAGGCGGGGAGACCCAGTACTTC

d_call: NA
v_call: TRBV28
j_call: TRBJ2-7
clone_size: NA
cdr3_aa: CASSSDRPGGQYF
cdr3_nt: TGTGCCAGCAGTTCCGACAGGCCCGGCGGGCAGTACTTC

d_call: TRBD2
v_call: TRBV5-1
j_call: TRBJ2-1
clone_size: few
cdr3_aa: CASSLPLAGGSYNEQFF
cdr3_nt: TGCGCCAGCAGCTTGCCACTAGCGGGAGGGTCCTACAATGAGCAGTTCTTC

d_call: NA
v_call: TRBV5-1
j_call: TRBJ2-5
clone_size: few
cdr3_aa: CATSRVAGETQYF
cdr3_nt: TGCGCCACTTCGAGGGTCGCCGGGGAGACCCAGTACTTC

d_call: TRBD1
v_call: TRBV19
j_call: TRBJ2-3
clone_size: NA
cdr3_aa: CASSIITRGYQDTQYF
cdr3_nt: TGTGCCAGTAGTATCATCACCAGGGGGTATCAAGATACGCAGTATTTT

d_call: NA
v_call: TRBV7-9
j_call: TRBJ1-1
clone_size: few
cdr3_aa: CASSPTGGATEAFF
cdr3_nt: TGTGCCAGCAGCCCCACCGGGGGGGCCACTGAAGCTTTCTTT

d_call: NA
v_call: TRBV30
j_call: TRBJ2-5
clone_size: few
cdr3_aa: CAWAVGQETQYF
cdr3_nt: TGTGCCTGGGCGGTGGGCCAAGAGACCCAGTACTTC

d_call: NA
v_call: TRBV15
j_call: TRBJ2-5
clone_size: NA
cdr3_aa: CATRQGGETQYF
cdr3_nt: TGTGCCACCAGACAGGGTGGAGAGACCCAGTACTTC

d_call: TRBD2
v_call: TRBV27
j_call: TRBJ2-1
clone_size: few
cdr3_aa: CASSFFGSGRNNEQFF
cdr3_nt: TGTGCCAGCAGTTTTTTTGGTAGCGGGAGGAACAATGAGCAGTTCTTC

d_call: NA
v_call: TRBV5-6
j_call: TRBJ1-2
clone_size: NA
cdr3_aa: CASSPRRTYHWADGYTF
cdr3_nt: TGTGCCAGCAGCCCAAGGCGGACATACCATTGGGCGGACGGCTACACCTTC

d_call: NA
v_call: TRBV29-1
j_call: TRBJ1-2
clone_size: few
cdr3_aa: CSVRAGIYGYTF
cdr3_nt: TGCAGCGTTCGGGCAGGGATCTATGGCTACACCTTC

d_call: NA
v_call: TRBV19
j_call: TRBJ2-5
clone_size: few
cdr3_aa: CASSIGLQETQYF
cdr3_nt: TGTGCCAGTAGTATAGGACTCCAAGAGACCCAGTACTTC

d_call: TRBD1
v_call: TRBV5-1
j_call: TRBJ2-1
clone_size: NA
cdr3_aa: CASSSQGASEQFF
cdr3_nt: TGCGCCAGCAGCTCACAGGGGGCAAGTGAGCAGTTCTTC

d_call: NA
v_call: TRBV19
j_call: TRBJ1-2
clone_size: many
cdr3_aa: CASTLGRGDVGYTF
cdr3_nt: TGTGCCAGTACCCTCGGTCGGGGGGACGTTGGCTACACCTTC

d_call: NA
v_call: TRBV2
j_call: TRBJ1-5
clone_size: NA
cdr3_aa: CASSSQGTNNQPQHF
cdr3_nt: TGTGCCAGCAGCAGCCAGGGGACAAATAATCAGCCCCAGCATTTT

d_call: NA
v_call: TRBV6-5
j_call: TRBJ1-5
clone_size: NA
cdr3_aa: CASSSGVWSQPQHF
cdr3_nt: TGTGCCAGCAGTTCAGGGGTATGGAGTCAGCCCCAGCATTTT

d_call: TRBD1
v_call: TRBV9
j_call: TRBJ2-5
clone_size: few
cdr3_aa: CASSVAPTGDETQYF
cdr3_nt: TGTGCCAGCAGCGTAGCTCCGACAGGGGATGAGACCCAGTACTTC

d_call: NA
v_call: TRBV11-2
j_call: TRBJ1-5
clone_size: NA
cdr3_aa: CASSTGRDSNQPQHF
cdr3_nt: TGTGCCAGCAGCACCGGACGGGATAGCAATCAGCCCCAGCATTTT

d_call: NA
v_call: TRBV28
j_call: TRBJ2-4
clone_size: NA
cdr3_aa: CASSLAGAKNIQYF
cdr3_nt: TGTGCCAGCAGTTTAGCAGGGGCCAAAAACATTCAGTACTTC

d_call: TRBD2
v_call: TRBV15
j_call: TRBJ2-3
clone_size: once
cdr3_aa: CATSGSSTASLAGGTDTQYF
cdr3_nt: TGTGCCACCAGTGGGTCCTCGACAGCCTCACTAGCGGGAGGCACAGATACGCAGTATTTT

d_call: TRBD1
v_call: TRBV19
j_call: TRBJ1-1
clone_size: few
cdr3_aa: CASNEGQGWDTEAFF
cdr3_nt: TGTGCCAGTAACGAGGGACAGGGCTGGGACACTGAAGCTTTCTTT

d_call: NA
v_call: TRBV7-9
j_call: TRBJ1-4
clone_size: many
cdr3_aa: CASSSRRAGEKLFF
cdr3_nt: TGTGCCAGCAGCTCCCGGCGGGCTGGGGAAAAACTGTTTTTT

d_call: TRBD2
v_call: TRBV10-1
j_call: TRBJ2-1
clone_size: NA
cdr3_aa: CASSDTGTSGSREQFF
cdr3_nt: TGCGCCAGCAGTGACACCGGGACTAGCGGGAGTCGAGAGCAGTTCTTC

d_call: TRBD2
v_call: TRBV15
j_call: TRBJ2-3
clone_size: NA
cdr3_aa: CATSRALGTSGSSTDTQYF
cdr3_nt: TGTGCCACCAGCAGAGCCCTCGGGACTAGCGGGAGCAGCACAGATACGCAGTATTTT

d_call: TRBD1
v_call: TRBV29-1
j_call: TRBJ1-1
clone_size: NA
cdr3_aa: CSATQGASEAFF
cdr3_nt: TGCAGCGCAACACAGGGGGCGAGTGAAGCTTTCTTT

d_call: NA
v_call: TRBV28
j_call: TRBJ2-3
clone_size: few
cdr3_aa: CASKGADTQYF
cdr3_nt: TGTGCCAGCAAGGGGGCAGATACGCAGTATTTT